This T cell receptor beta chain was profiled in a study of shared clonotypes between healthy human individuals. General study points: Apart from blood, nothing was sampled; tissue repertoires likely differ. What rarefaction showed was incomplete sorted-subset sequencing despite large depth.

TCRdb's copy holds only in-frame clones and misses some; the assay was immunoSEQ multiplex PCR. The sample gives around 2.5 million clones, roughly 93% of which show up once; 0.36% is in the top ten. V gave up 4 bases and J gave up 7 bases; unmatched junction bases: 22. Germline CDR1 WSHSY, CDR2 SAAADI. The CDR3 extends over 21 amino acids. Remarks on this clone: Its specificity is not known.

Sequenced sample: naive CD4+ T cells from PBMCs. Sample subset: CD45RA+ positively selected. This receptor was taken from a man younger than 35 in good health. Some clones in this sample may be carry-over from other donors' samples. This rearrangement joins TRBV10-2 to TRBJ2-1, with TRBD2 matching over 13 bases. The CDR3, as DNA: TGCGCCAGCAGTGGAGGTAGGGTGGGACTAGCGGGACCCCCCGCTACAAATGAGCAGTTCTTC. Amino acids: CASSGGRVGLAGPPATNEQFF.